Listed below are T cell receptor beta chains from one sample, sequenced in a study of cytomegalovirus exposure and HLA in healthy donors. Measured with immunoSEQ multiplex PCR; TCRdb has only the in-frame clones, and not every one. This sample's table has around 76,000 clones. Sequencing was performed on PBMCs. Every receptor here comes from a boy younger than 18 in good health and CMV-seronegative. CDR3s include the opening cysteine and the closing phenylalanine or tryptophan. A D gene is named only where the DNA matches it firmly.

V: TRBV7-2
D: -
J: TRBJ2-3
DNA: TGTGCCAGCAGCTTAGTCGGAGATACGCAGTATTTT
CDR3: CASSLVGDTQYF

V: TRBV5-6
D: -
J: TRBJ2-7
DNA: TGTGCCAGCAGCTTTTCCGGGGTCTACGAGCAGTACTTC
CDR3: CASSFSGVYEQYF

V: TRBV5-1
D: TRBD2
J: TRBJ2-1
DNA: TGCGCCAGCAGCCCGGGACTAGCGGGGTACAATGAGCAGTTCTTC
CDR3: CASSPGLAGYNEQFF

V: TRBV6-1
D: -
J: TRBJ1-1
DNA: TGTGCCAGCAGATTACAGGGAAACTATAACACTGAAGCTTTCTTT
CDR3: CASRLQGNYNTEAFF

V: TRBV5-1
D: TRBD1
J: TRBJ2-2
DNA: TGCGCCAGCAGCTGGGGGACAGGGGCGCGTGTGGACACCGGGGAGCTGTTTTTT
CDR3: CASSWGTGARVDTGELFF

V: TRBV6-5
D: TRBD1
J: TRBJ2-7
DNA: TGTGCCAGCAGTTACGGGACAGGGTTTACCTACGAGCAGTACTTC
CDR3: CASSYGTGFTYEQYF

V: TRBV5-1
D: -
J: TRBJ1-1
DNA: TGCGCCAGCAGCTTTAACGGAGGGTCCGCCACTGAAGCTTTCTTT
CDR3: CASSFNGGSATEAFF

V: TRBV2
D: -
J: TRBJ1-2
DNA: TGTGCCAGCAGTGAGGACGGACGGGGGTTCTACGGCTACACCTTC
CDR3: CASSEDGRGFYGYTF

V: TRBV6-1
D: -
J: TRBJ1-5
DNA: TGTGCCAGCAGTCTGGACAGATATAGCAATCAGCCCCAGCATTTT
CDR3: CASSLDRYSNQPQHF

V: TRBV2
D: TRBD1
J: TRBJ1-1
DNA: TGTGCCAGCACCGGCCGGGACAGGGGGCGAGACACTGAAGCTTTCTTT
CDR3: CASTGRDRGRDTEAFF